These 32 T cell receptor beta chains were all obtained from the same sample, sequenced in a study of blood T cell repertoires in COVID-19. Here immunoSEQ multiplex PCR was the method, and the copy in TCRdb shows in-frame clones only, minus some. The data show around 190,000 clones, less than 90% seen once. Sequenced sample: PBMCs or T cells enriched from blood (not recorded which). The receptors shown here come from a woman younger than 45 who had been exposed to COVID-19.

The chain carries TRBV27 and TRBJ1-3, with TRBD1 matching 9 bases. The CDR3 is 14 residues long. CDR1 is MNHEY and CDR2 is SMNVEV in the germline V gene (reference sequence). The trim removed 5 bases at V and 4 bases at J, leaving 3 bases unmatched. The CDR3 loop reads CASSRQGGGNTIYF. The CDR3 coding sequence is TGTGCCAGCAGTCGACAGGGGGGGGGAAACACCATATATTTT.

This sequence joins TRBV6-5 and TRBJ1-5; TRBD1 agrees at 9 bases. The CDR3 has 15 residues. J was trimmed by 5 bases and V by 6 bases; bases with no gene match: 8. Per germline, CDR1 MNHEY and CDR2 SVGAGI. This chain's CDR3 is CASSPQWTGDQPQHF. The CDR3 DNA reads as TGTGCCAGCAGCCCCCAATGGACAGGGGATCAGCCCCAGCATTTT.

J is TRBJ1-1 and V is TRBV12-3 or TRBV12-4; D is undetermined. The CDR3 sequence is 12 residues long. With 6 bases removed from V and 0 bases from J, the gap between germline ends came to 5 bases. In DNA, the CDR3 is TGTGCCAGCAGCCCTGTGAACACTGAAGCTTTCTTT. Translated: CASSPVNTEAFF.

The chain is built from TRBV5-4 and TRBJ2-3, with D possibly TRBD2 on 5 matching bases. The CDR3 length is 15 residues. Germline values: CDR1 SGHNT, CDR2 YYREEE (reference sequence). V was pared by 4 bases and J by 1 base, with 13 bases between. In nucleotides, the CDR3 is TGTGCCAGCAGCGCGGGCGAGAGGGGCACAGATACGCAGTATTTT. This sequence encodes CASSAGERGTDTQYF.

The chain employs TRBV6-2 or TRBV6-3 and TRBJ2-7; 10 bases are shared with TRBD2. The length of the CDR3 is 16 residues. J lost 7 bases, V lost 3 bases, and 12 bases had no gene match. CDR1 MNHEY and CDR2 SVGEGT come from the germline V gene. CDR3 loop: CASSYRVAGGLREQYF. CDR3 bases: TGTGCCAGCAGTTATCGGGTAGCGGGGGGACTACGGGAGCAGTACTTC.

The V call is TRBV7-6, the J call TRBJ2-2; TRBD2 is a possible D gene (5 bases). The V end lost 5 bases, the J end lost 4 bases, and 5 bases lay between the germline ends. This CDR3 is 12 amino acids long. Germline CDR1 reads SGHVS; CDR2 reads FNYEAQ. In DNA form, the CDR3 reads TGTGCCAGCAGCGGAGGCACCGGGGAGCTGTTTTTT. This codes for CASSGGTGELFF.

The chain recombines TRBV4-1 with TRBJ1-1, with 9 bases lining up with TRBD1. The CDR3 is 15 amino acids. The germline CDR1 and CDR2 sequences are MGHRA and YSYEKL. The V segment lost 6 bases and the J segment 5 bases; nucleotides outside the gene matches: 10. CDR3 region: CASRLQGAIGTEAFF. The CDR3 bases are TGCGCCAGCAGGCTACAGGGGGCAATCGGTACTGAAGCTTTCTTT.

V and J are TRBV9 and TRBJ2-3; D gene uncertain. Germline assignment: CDR1 SGDLS and CDR2 YYNGEE. With 1 base removed from V and 4 bases from J, the gap between germline ends came to 7 bases. This CDR3 has 13 residues. The CDR3 coding sequence is TGTGCCAGCAGCGTATCAGGATCAGATACGCAGTATTTT. This translates into CASSVSGSDTQYF.

The rearrangement links TRBV2 to TRBJ2-5, with 9 bases aligning to TRBD1. This CDR3 region has 12 residues. Germline assignment: CDR1 SNHLY and CDR2 FYNNEI. Trimming cost V 6 bases and J 4 bases; bases outside gene matches: 0. The CDR3 DNA is TGTGCCAGCAGGGACAGGGGAGAGACCCAGTACTTC. Its translation: CASRDRGETQYF.

The V call is TRBV7-8, the J call TRBJ1-4, with 9 bases lining up with TRBD1. The CDR3 extends over 16 amino acids. The V gene's germline CDR1 is SGHVS and CDR2 FQNEAQ. After removal of 5 bases from V and 10 bases from J, the junction contained 14 bases not matched to a gene. In DNA, the CDR3 is TGTGCCAGCAGCCCGGCCGGAGGGACAGGGTGGGGAAAACTGTTTTTT. It translates to CASSPAGGTGWGKLFF.

The chain has TRBV5-1 and TRBJ2-5, with D possibly matching TRBD1 (6 bases). Between the trimmed V and J ends, which lost 0 bases and 5 bases, there was a span of 17 bases. This CDR3 region has 16 residues. Per the germline V gene, CDR1 is SGHRS and CDR2 is YFSETQ. The CDR3 is CASSLVRDTNEETQYF. DNA of the CDR3: TGCGCCAGCAGCTTGGTCCGGGACACTAATGAGGAGACCCAGTACTTC.

Regarding this clone: Other nucleotide sequences in the sample specify the same CDR3. This rearrangement joins TRBV29-1 to TRBJ1-3; possible D gene TRBD1, 6 bases. CDR1 SQVTM and CDR2 ANQGSEA come from the germline V gene. Trimming removed 5 bases from V and 4 bases from J, with 9 bases in between. The CDR3 is made up of 12 amino acids. CDR3 DNA sequence: TGCAGCGTTACAGGGTCCGGAAACACCATATATTTT. Translation: CSVTGSGNTIYF.

The chain couples TRBV29-1 to TRBJ1-2; 11 nucleotides agree with TRBD1. Per germline, CDR1 SQVTM and CDR2 ANQGSEA. The CDR3 spans 15 residues. The ends lost 7 bases at V and 0 bases at J; junction bases unmatched: 7. The CDR3 reads CSAWGQGETNYGYTF. Written as DNA, the CDR3 is TGCAGCGCTTGGGGACAGGGGGAGACTAACTATGGCTACACCTTC.

The chain has TRBV7-2 and TRBJ1-2; D might be TRBD1 (6 bases). The germline V gene has CDR1 SGHTA and CDR2 FQGNSA. The V end was cut by 0 bases, the J end by 10 bases, with 15 bases between. This CDR3 is 14 amino acids long. The CDR3 spells CASSLAVAGTTYTF. Here the CDR3 DNA reads TGTGCCAGCAGCTTAGCCGTAGCAGGGACAACCTACACCTTC.

The J gene is TRBJ2-4, the V gene TRBV5-1, with 8 nucleotides matching TRBD1. Germline assignment: CDR1 SGHRS and CDR2 YFSETQ. The J segment lost 7 bases and the V segment lost 0 bases, leaving 6 bases of the junction unmatched. The CDR3 spans 15 residues. This CDR3 reads CASSLAGQGANIQYF. The CDR3 DNA is TGCGCCAGCAGCTTGGCTGGTCAGGGGGCCAACATTCAGTACTTC.

This chain uses TRBV9 with TRBJ1-5, with a weak D call TRBD1 (5 bases). CDR3 size: 15 residues. The V and J ends lost 0 bases and 7 bases respectively, with 14 bases between them. In germline, CDR1 is SGDLS, CDR2 YYNGEE. This CDR3 is CASSVDVGSGQPQHF. DNA for the CDR3: TGTGCCAGCAGCGTAGATGTGGGGTCAGGGCAGCCCCAGCATTTT.

V usage is TRBV6-2 or TRBV6-3 and J usage is TRBJ2-7, with 7 positions matching TRBD2. Losses at the gene ends were 3 bases for V and 3 bases for J; bases not matched to a gene: 2. CDR1 is MNHEY and CDR2 is SVGEGT in the germline V gene. The CDR3 runs 13 residues. This CDR3 is CASSYGGDYEQYF. The CDR3 DNA follows: TGTGCCAGCAGTTATGGGGGGGACTACGAGCAGTACTTC.

The rearrangement uses TRBV7-8 and TRBJ2-3; D not resolved. Germline V lookup: CDR1 SGHVS, CDR2 FQNEAQ. V lost 1 base and J 1 base, leaving 9 bases between the germline ends. The CDR3 runs to 15 residues. Written as DNA, the CDR3 is TGTGCCAGCAGCTTAGAATACCGGGGCACAGATACGCAGTATTTT. The encoded protein is CASSLEYRGTDTQYF.

J is TRBJ2-7 and V is TRBV2; the D gene is possibly TRBD1 (6 bases). Trimming took 11 bases from V and 6 from J, leaving 20 bases between them. The CDR3 totals 13 residues. Germline CDR1 SNHLY, CDR2 FYNNEI. The CDR3 bases are TGTGCCGGGGGACCCTCAGGGGCGGCCGAGCAGTACTTC. The encoded protein is CAGGPSGAAEQYF.

CDR3 DNA sequence: TGTGCCAGCATGGCGGGACAGGTTGAAGCTTTCTTT. Its protein product is CASMAGQVEAFF. The chain links TRBV2 to TRBJ1-1, with 8 positions matching TRBD1. The CDR3 length is 12 residues. V was pared by 7 bases and J by 7 bases, with 5 bases of the junction left unmatched. Germline CDR1 is SNHLY and CDR2 is FYNNEI.

The chain combines TRBV7-9 with TRBJ1-3; D remains unclear. Germline assignment: CDR1 SEHNR and CDR2 FQNEAQ (reference sequence). Deletions cut 1 base from V and 3 bases from J, with 13 bases between. This CDR3 is built from 16 residues. This chain's CDR3 is CASSLEVRSRGNTIYF. CDR3 bases: TGTGCCAGCAGCTTAGAGGTCAGGTCCCGTGGAAACACCATATATTTT.

V is TRBV25-1 and J is TRBJ1-2; no clear D. CDR1 and CDR2 from the germline V gene are MGHDK and SYGVNS. The length of the CDR3 is 12 residues. Trimming took 3 bases from V and 5 from J, leaving 7 bases between them. The CDR3 nucleotides are TGTGCCAGCAGTGAGGTAGTTTATGGCTACACCTTC. This translates into CASSEVVYGYTF.

The rearrangement uses TRBV3-1 (or the pseudogene TRBV3-2) and TRBJ2-5; weak D call: TRBD1 (5 bases). Germline values: CDR1 LGHDT, CDR2 YNNKEL (reference sequence). V shed 2 bases and J shed 2 bases, with 9 bases lying between them. CDR3 length equals 14 residues. The CDR3 nucleotides are TGTGCCAGCAGCCAATCGGCAGGGCAAGAGACCCAGTACTTC. It codes for CASSQSAGQETQYF.

This clone was seen just once. The rearrangement joins TRBV7-2 to TRBJ1-6; no clear D gene. From germline, CDR1 is SGHTA and CDR2 FQGNSA. The CDR3 totals 14 residues. CDR3 sequence (DNA): TGTGACGAGTCCTTAAGCTCCTATAATTCACCCCTCCACTTT. Amino acids: CDESLSSYNSPLHF.

The chain links TRBV9 to TRBJ1-6; 8 bases are a match to TRBD1. The CDR3 has 16 residues. V shed 0 bases and J 7 bases; nucleotides not matched to a gene: 6. Germline V gene sequence: CDR1 SGDLS, CDR2 YYNGEE. CDR3 protein: CASSVGPGQANSPLHF. Written as DNA, the CDR3 is TGTGCCAGCAGCGTAGGACCGGGACAGGCAAATTCACCCCTCCACTTT.

The chain joins TRBV11-2 to TRBJ1-5; D gene ambiguous. Germline assignment: CDR1 SGHAT and CDR2 FQNNGV. This CDR3 contains 13 residues. The ends were cut back, 3 bases at V and 1 base at J, with 4 bases in the middle. In DNA form, the CDR3 reads TGTGCCAGCAGCTTCTCCAGCAATCAGCCCCAGCATTTT. Amino acid sequence: CASSFSSNQPQHF.

The rearrangement links TRBV7-2 to TRBJ2-7, with 10 bases matching TRBD2. The germline V gene encodes CDR1 SGHTA and CDR2 FQGNSA. This CDR3 is 14 amino acids long. J gave up 6 bases and V 4 bases, and 6 bases lay outside the gene matches. In nucleotides, the CDR3 is TGTGCCAGCAGCTCAGCGGGGGGGCCTGGCGAGCAGTACTTC. This codes for CASSSAGGPGEQYF. The whole variable domain, remainder taken from reference TRBV7-2 and TRBJ2-7, is GAGVSQSPSNKVTEKGKDVELRCDPISGHTALYWYRQSLGQGLEFLIYFQGNSAPDKSGLPSDRFSAERTGGSVSTLTIQRTQQEDSAVYLCASSSAGGPGEQYFGPGTRLTVT.

The sample holds one count of this clone. The chain carries TRBV5-5 and TRBJ2-3, with 10 bases lining up with TRBD1. Looked up from germline, CDR1 is SGHKS and CDR2 is YYEKEE (reference sequence). CDR3 length: 15 residues. With V trimmed by 4 bases and J by 6 bases, 8 bases remained unmatched. The CDR3 spells CASSPGQGVGDTQYF. The CDR3 region has the DNA TGTGCCAGCAGCCCCGGACAGGGGGTGGGGGATACGCAGTATTTT.

The V call is TRBV5-3, the J call TRBJ2-3, with D possibly being TRBD1 (6 bases). TRBV5-3 is an ORF; its function is uncertain. Trimming removed 3 bases from V and 2 bases from J, with 10 bases in between. The CDR3 runs 14 residues. The CDR3 DNA is TGTGCCAGAAGCTCCGGGACAAACACAGATACGCAGTATTTT. Translated: CARSSGTNTDTQYF.

J is TRBJ2-7 and V is TRBV2; TRBD1 matches at 9 bases. CDR1 is SNHLY, CDR2 FYNNEI, per germline. V trimming: 4 bases; J trimming: 2 bases; junction bases outside the gene matches: 6. The CDR3 is 15 amino acids. The CDR3, as DNA: TGTGCCAGCAGTGGGGGACAGGGATCCCCCTACGAGCAGTACTTC. Translation gives CASSGGQGSPYEQYF.

J is TRBJ2-1 and V is TRBV4-1; 10 bases are shared with TRBD2. Germline values: CDR1 MGHRA, CDR2 YSYEKL. J was trimmed by 8 bases and V by 0 bases; bases with no gene match: 7. This CDR3 has 16 amino acids. The CDR3 DNA reads as TGCGCCAGCAGCCAAGATGGTACTAGCGGGATCTATGAGCAGTTCTTC. It yields the protein CASSQDGTSGIYEQFF.

In DNA, the CDR3 is TGTGCCAGCAGCCCCCCCCGGACAGGGTCCTACGAGCAGTACTTC. Encoded protein: CASSPPRTGSYEQYF. The chain has TRBV14 and TRBJ2-7, with TRBD1 matching over 8 bases. CDR1 SGHDN and CDR2 FVKESK come from the germline V gene. After removal of 4 bases from V and 1 base from J, the junction contained 6 bases not matched to a gene. The CDR3 has 15 amino acids.